This T cell receptor beta chain was obtained from a study of chemoradiotherapy in HPV16-positive cancers. TCRdb's table, derived via immunoSEQ multiplex PCR, lists solely in-frame clones and lacks some. The sample consists of about 22,000 clones, around 90% of them appearing once. Germline V gene data show CDR1 as SEHNR and CDR2 as FQNEAQ (reference sequence). CDR3 size: 14 residues. The J segment lost 5 bases and the V segment lost 6 bases, leaving 4 bases of the junction unmatched. Sequencing used blood, obtained from a patient who underwent chemoradiotherapy. The V gene is TRBV7-9, the J gene TRBJ2-2; 9 bases map to TRBD1. This clonotype was sampled from a human donor with HPV-associated anogenital cancer. CDR3 DNA: TGTGCCAGCAGGGGACAGGGAGAGACCGGGGAGCTGTTTTTT. This translates into CASRGQGETGELFF.